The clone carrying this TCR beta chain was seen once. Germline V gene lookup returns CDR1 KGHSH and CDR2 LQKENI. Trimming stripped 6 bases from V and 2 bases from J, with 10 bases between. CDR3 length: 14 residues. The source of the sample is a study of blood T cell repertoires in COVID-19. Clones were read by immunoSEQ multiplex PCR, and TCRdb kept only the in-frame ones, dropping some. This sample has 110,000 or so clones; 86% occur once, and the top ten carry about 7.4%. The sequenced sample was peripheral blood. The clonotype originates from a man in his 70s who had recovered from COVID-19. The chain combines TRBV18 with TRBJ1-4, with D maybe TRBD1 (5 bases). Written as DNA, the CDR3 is TGTGCCAGCTCTCGTAGACAGACTAATGAAAAACTGTTTTTT. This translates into CASSRRQTNEKLFF.